This T cell receptor (beta chain) emerged from a study of shared clonotypes between healthy human individuals. Here immunoSEQ multiplex PCR was the method, and the copy in TCRdb shows in-frame clones only, minus some. The data show about a million clones, approximately 75% seen once. The CDR3 runs 17 residues. Per germline, CDR1 MDHEN and CDR2 SYDVKM. V dropped 3 bases and J dropped 1; count of bases not matched to a gene: 4. Sequencing used memory CD4+ T cells from PBMCs. Subset given: CD45RA-negative fraction. The chain recombines TRBV28 with TRBJ2-2, with 11 bases lining up with TRBD2. The sequence came from a man aged 18 to 29 in good health. Some clones in this sample may be carry-over from other donors' samples. CDR3 nucleotide sequence: TGTGCCAGCAGTTTTACTAGCGGGAGAAAGAACACCGGGGAGCTGTTTTTT. The encoded protein is CASSFTSGRKNTGELFF.